The entry below describes one TCR beta chain. Its antigen is currently unknown. Cells were stimulated nonspecifically with anti-CD3/anti-CD28 magnetic beads. Sorting selected CD4+ T cells upregulating both CD40 ligand and CD69. The libraries were made with immunoSEQ version 4 in survey mode. Generated by immunoSEQ multiplex PCR, the TCRdb table keeps only in-frame clones and is missing some. This table holds 35,000 to 45,000 clones, roughly 87% found once. This sample was taken from a study of persistence of HIV-infected CD4 T cells. This CDR3 is built from 12 residues. Germline lookup yields CDR1 LGHDT and CDR2 YNNKEL (reference sequence). V shed 4 bases and J shed 8 bases, with 11 bases lying between them.

The chain has TRBV3-1 (or the pseudogene TRBV3-2) and TRBJ1-2, with no clear D. This TCR derives from an adult man with HIV who was CMV-seropositive. The specimen was CD4+ T cells sorted from PBMCs after approximately 18-hour stimulation, collected from a patient who received antiretroviral therapy. CDR3 nucleotide sequence: TGTGCCAGCAGCCTAAATGTGGGAGGCTACACCTTC. Translation: CASSLNVGGYTF.